This is a list of T cell receptor beta chains from one sample in a study of blood T cell repertoires in COVID-19. The table came from immunoSEQ multiplex PCR; TCRdb's copy has only in-frame clones and leaves some out. Of 200,000 to 250,000 clones listed, approximately 90% are singletons. The material sequenced was peripheral blood. The receptor source for this set is a man aged 25-45 years with acute or convalescent COVID-19. CDR3s include the opening cysteine and the closing phenylalanine or tryptophan. Each record gives: clone size, V gene, J gene, D gene, CDR3 protein, CDR3 DNA. D genes are given only for firm matches. Some rows mark clone size as missing; the rest say once, few, many or name a class of expanded clone.

clone_size: NA; v_call: TRBV5-1; j_call: TRBJ2-1; d_call: TRBD2; cdr3_aa: CASGLAGEDEQFF; cdr3_nt: TGCGCCAGCGGACTAGCGGGGGAGGATGAGCAGTTCTTC
clone_size: NA; v_call: TRBV6-5; j_call: TRBJ2-7; d_call: NA; cdr3_aa: CASSSPVVSYEQYF; cdr3_nt: TGTGCCAGCAGTTCCCCTGTCGTTTCCTACGAGCAGTACTTC
clone_size: few; v_call: TRBV30; j_call: TRBJ1-5; d_call: TRBD1; cdr3_aa: CAWSGQGNQPQHF; cdr3_nt: TGTGCCTGGAGTGGACAGGGTAATCAGCCCCAGCATTTT
clone_size: NA; v_call: TRBV18; j_call: TRBJ2-1; d_call: NA; cdr3_aa: CASSPGRVAVEQFF; cdr3_nt: TGTGCCAGCTCCCCGGGCAGGGTGGCGGTTGAGCAGTTCTTC
clone_size: NA; v_call: TRBV5-1; j_call: TRBJ1-2; d_call: NA; cdr3_aa: CASSWTEDLGYTF; cdr3_nt: TGCGCCAGCAGCTGGACGGAGGACTTGGGCTACACCTTC
clone_size: NA; v_call: TRBV10-3; j_call: TRBJ2-5; d_call: TRBD1; cdr3_aa: CAISERGQGEETQYF; cdr3_nt: TGTGCCATCAGTGAACGAGGACAGGGAGAAGAGACCCAGTACTTC
clone_size: once; v_call: TRBV19; j_call: TRBJ2-1; d_call: TRBD2; cdr3_aa: CASSINPAGAGEQFF; cdr3_nt: TGTGCCAGTAGTATCAATCCAGCGGGGGCGGGTGAGCAGTTCTTC
clone_size: NA; v_call: TRBV30; j_call: TRBJ2-2; d_call: TRBD2; cdr3_aa: CAWSGLAGGYGELFF; cdr3_nt: TGTGCCTGGAGTGGACTAGCGGGAGGGTACGGGGAGCTGTTTTTT
clone_size: NA; v_call: TRBV5-4; j_call: TRBJ2-3; d_call: NA; cdr3_aa: CASSLLKGNQADTQYF; cdr3_nt: TGTGCCAGCAGCTTGCTCAAGGGGAATCAGGCAGATACGCAGTATTTT
clone_size: NA; v_call: TRBV19; j_call: TRBJ1-5; d_call: NA; cdr3_aa: CASSTQGDYKSQHF; cdr3_nt: TGTGCCAGTAGCACCCAAGGGGATTACAAATCCCAGCATTTT
clone_size: NA; v_call: TRBV5-1; j_call: TRBJ2-2; d_call: TRBD1; cdr3_aa: CASSATGGTGELFF; cdr3_nt: TGCGCCAGCAGCGCGACAGGGGGTACCGGGGAGCTGTTTTTT
clone_size: NA; v_call: TRBV27; j_call: TRBJ2-1; d_call: NA; cdr3_aa: CASSFSLPATRGNEQFF; cdr3_nt: TGTGCCAGCAGTTTCTCTCTCCCAGCAACGAGGGGGAATGAGCAGTTCTTC
clone_size: NA; v_call: TRBV28; j_call: TRBJ2-5; d_call: NA; cdr3_aa: CASTPGGRGETQYF; cdr3_nt: TGTGCCAGCACTCCGGGGGGCCGGGGAGAGACCCAGTACTTC
clone_size: few; v_call: TRBV5-1; j_call: TRBJ1-2; d_call: NA; cdr3_aa: CASSVDSTNYGYTF; cdr3_nt: TGCGCCAGCAGCGTGGACAGCACTAACTATGGCTACACCTTC
clone_size: NA; v_call: TRBV5-6; j_call: TRBJ1-4; d_call: NA; cdr3_aa: CASRAGGYEKLFF; cdr3_nt: TGTGCCAGCAGAGCGGGGGGTTATGAAAAACTGTTTTTT
clone_size: NA; v_call: TRBV6-5; j_call: TRBJ1-6; d_call: NA; cdr3_aa: CASTSGQPHNSPLHF; cdr3_nt: TGTGCCAGCACCTCTGGACAGCCACATAATTCACCCCTCCACTTT
clone_size: NA; v_call: TRBV6-5; j_call: TRBJ2-1; d_call: NA; cdr3_aa: CASILDRGSYNEQFF; cdr3_nt: NA
clone_size: NA; v_call: TRBV28; j_call: TRBJ2-5; d_call: TRBD1; cdr3_aa: CASSPRDSRRETQYF; cdr3_nt: TGTGCCAGCAGTCCCCGGGACAGCCGACGGGAGACCCAGTACTTC
clone_size: NA; v_call: TRBV20-1; j_call: TRBJ2-1; d_call: NA; cdr3_aa: CSASRGDNEQFF; cdr3_nt: TGCAGTGCTAGTCGGGGTGACAATGAGCAGTTCTTC